This T cell receptor (beta chain) was sequenced for a study of control samples from healthy donors and cancer patients. The V end lost 0 bases, the J end lost 8 bases, and 16 bases lay between the germline ends. This CDR3 has 16 amino acids. Germline V gene lookup returns CDR1 MGHRA and CDR2 YSYEKL. Clones were sequenced by immunoSEQ multiplex PCR, and TCRdb holds only the in-frame ones, with some missing. The data contain 120,000 or so clones, more than 75% of them singletons. The chain uses TRBV4-1 and TRBJ1-4, with D tentatively TRBD1 (6 bases). The sequence was obtained from a man in his sixties in good health. Source material: blood. CDR3 loop: CASSQDPRGRREKLFF. As DNA, the CDR3 is TGCGCCAGCAGCCAAGACCCCCGGGGGCGCCGCGAAAAACTGTTTTTT.